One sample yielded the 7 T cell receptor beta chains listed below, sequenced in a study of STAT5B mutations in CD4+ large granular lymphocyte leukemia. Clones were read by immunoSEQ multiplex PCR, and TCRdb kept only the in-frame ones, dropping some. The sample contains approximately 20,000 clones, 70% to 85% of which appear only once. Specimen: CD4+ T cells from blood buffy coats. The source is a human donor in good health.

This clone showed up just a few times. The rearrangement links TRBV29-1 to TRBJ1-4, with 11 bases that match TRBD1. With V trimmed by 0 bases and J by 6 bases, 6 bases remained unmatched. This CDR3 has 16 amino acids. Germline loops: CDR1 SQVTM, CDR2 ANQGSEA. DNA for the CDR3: TGCAGCGTTGAAGAGGGGACAGGGGGTGGCTATGAAAAACTGTTTTTT. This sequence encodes CSVEEGTGGGYEKLFF. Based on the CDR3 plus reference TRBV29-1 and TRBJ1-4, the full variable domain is SAVISQKPSRDICQRGTSLTIQCQVDSQVTMMFWYRQQPGQSLTLIATANQGSEATYESGFVIDKFPISRPNLTFSTLTVSNMSPEDSSIYLCSVEEGTGGGYEKLFFGSGTQLSVL.

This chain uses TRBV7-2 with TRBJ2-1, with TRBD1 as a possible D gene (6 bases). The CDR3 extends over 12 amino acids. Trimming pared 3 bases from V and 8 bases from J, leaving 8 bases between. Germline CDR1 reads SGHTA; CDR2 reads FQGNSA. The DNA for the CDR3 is TGTGCCAGCAGCTTCCACAGGGATGAGCAGTTCTTC. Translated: CASSFHRDEQFF.

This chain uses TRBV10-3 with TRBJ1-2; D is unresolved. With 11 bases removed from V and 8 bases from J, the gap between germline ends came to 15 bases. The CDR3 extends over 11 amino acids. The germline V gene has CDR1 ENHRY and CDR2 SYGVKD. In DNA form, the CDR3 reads TGTGCCGGAAGGACGGGGTGGGGCTACACCTTC. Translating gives CAGRTGWGYTF.

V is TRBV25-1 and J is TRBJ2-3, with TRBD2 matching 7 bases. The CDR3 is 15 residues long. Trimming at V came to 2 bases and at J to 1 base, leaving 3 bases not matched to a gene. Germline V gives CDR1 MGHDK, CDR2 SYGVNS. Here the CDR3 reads CASSEAGAGTDTQYF. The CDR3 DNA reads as TGTGCCAGCAGTGAAGCGGGAGCGGGCACAGATACGCAGTATTTT.

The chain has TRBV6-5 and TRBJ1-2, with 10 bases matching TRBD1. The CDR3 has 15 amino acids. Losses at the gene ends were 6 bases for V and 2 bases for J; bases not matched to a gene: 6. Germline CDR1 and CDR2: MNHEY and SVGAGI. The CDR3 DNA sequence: TGTGCCAGCAGCAAAGGACAGGGGGTAAACTATGGCTACACCTTC. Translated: CASSKGQGVNYGYTF.

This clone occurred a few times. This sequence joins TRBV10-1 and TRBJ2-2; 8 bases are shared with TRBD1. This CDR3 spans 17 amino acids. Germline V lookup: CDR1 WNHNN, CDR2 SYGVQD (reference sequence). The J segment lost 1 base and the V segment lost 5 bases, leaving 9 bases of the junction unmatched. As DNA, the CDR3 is TGCGCCAGCAGTAAGAATCCGGGACAGGAGAACACCGGGGAGCTGTTTTTT. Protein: CASSKNPGQENTGELFF.

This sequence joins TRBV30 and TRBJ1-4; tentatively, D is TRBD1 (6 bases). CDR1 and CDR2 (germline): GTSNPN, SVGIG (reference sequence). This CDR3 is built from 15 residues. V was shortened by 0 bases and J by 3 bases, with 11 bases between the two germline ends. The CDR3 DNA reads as TGTGCCTGGAGTGTACGGGGGGGCCCTAATGAAAAACTGTTTTTT. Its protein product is CAWSVRGGPNEKLFF. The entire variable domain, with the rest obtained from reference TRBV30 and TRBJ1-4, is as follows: SQTIHQWPATLVQPVGSPLSLECTVEGTSNPNLYWYRQAAGRGLQLLFYSVGIGQISSEVPQNLSASRPQDRQFILSSKKLLLSDSGFYLCAWSVRGGPNEKLFFGSGTQLSVL.